The present entry profiles one TCR beta chain with its context. Trimming stripped 0 bases from V and 7 bases from J, with 14 bases between. CDR3 length equals 15 residues. The germline CDR1 and CDR2 sequences are SGHNT and YYREEE (reference sequence). The source of the sample is a study of technical replicates of blood from several donors. This table comes from immunoSEQ multiplex PCR, and its TCRdb copy is limited to in-frame clones, with some not included. The sample comprises roughly 64,000 clones, about 88% of which are singletons, and 5% to 5.5% rests with the top ten. Sequencing input: PBMCs. The sequence was collected from a human donor in good health. Some clones in this sample may be carry-over from other donors' samples. The chain couples TRBV5-4 to TRBJ2-1, with D perhaps TRBD2 (5 bases). CDR3 sequence: CASSLVGEVWNEQFF. CDR3 sequence (DNA): TGTGCCAGCAGCTTGGTGGGAGAGGTTTGGAATGAGCAGTTCTTC. The full variable domain, in which reference TRBV5-4 and TRBJ2-1 provide the parts outside the CDR3, is ETGVTQSPTHLIKTRGQQVTLRCSSQSGHNTVSWYQQALGQGPQFIFQYYREEENGRGNFPPRFSGLQFPNYSSELNVNALELDDSALYLCASSLVGEVWNEQFFGPGTRLTVL.